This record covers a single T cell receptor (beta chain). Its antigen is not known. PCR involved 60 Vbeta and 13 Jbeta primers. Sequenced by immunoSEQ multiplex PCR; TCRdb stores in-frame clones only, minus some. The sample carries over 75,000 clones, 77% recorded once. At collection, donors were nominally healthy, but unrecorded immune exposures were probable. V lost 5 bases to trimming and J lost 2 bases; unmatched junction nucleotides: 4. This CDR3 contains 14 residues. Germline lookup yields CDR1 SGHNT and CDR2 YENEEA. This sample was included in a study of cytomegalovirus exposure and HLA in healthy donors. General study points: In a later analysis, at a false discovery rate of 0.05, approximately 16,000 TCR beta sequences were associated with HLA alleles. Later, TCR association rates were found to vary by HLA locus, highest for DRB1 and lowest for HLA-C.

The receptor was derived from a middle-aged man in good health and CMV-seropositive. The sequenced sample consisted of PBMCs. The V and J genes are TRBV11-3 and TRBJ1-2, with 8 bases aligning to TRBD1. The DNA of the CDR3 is TGTGCCAGCAGCCCCCGGACAGGGAACTATGGCTACACCTTC. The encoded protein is CASSPRTGNYGYTF.